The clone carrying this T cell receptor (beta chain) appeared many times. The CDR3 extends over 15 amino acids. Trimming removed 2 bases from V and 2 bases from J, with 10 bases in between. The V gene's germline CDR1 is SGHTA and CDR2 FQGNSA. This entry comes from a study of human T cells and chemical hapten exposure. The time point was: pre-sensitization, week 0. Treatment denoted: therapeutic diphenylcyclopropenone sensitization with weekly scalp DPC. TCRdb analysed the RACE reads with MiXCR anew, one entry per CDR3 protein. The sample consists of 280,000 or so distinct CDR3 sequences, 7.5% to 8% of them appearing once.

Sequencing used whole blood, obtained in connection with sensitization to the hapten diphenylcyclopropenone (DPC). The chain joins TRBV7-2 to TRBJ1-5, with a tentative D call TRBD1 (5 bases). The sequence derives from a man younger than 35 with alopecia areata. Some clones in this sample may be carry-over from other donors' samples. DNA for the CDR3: TGTGCCAGCAGCTTAAGTAGGGACCGCAATCAGCCCCAGCATTTT. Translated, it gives CASSLSRDRNQPQHF.